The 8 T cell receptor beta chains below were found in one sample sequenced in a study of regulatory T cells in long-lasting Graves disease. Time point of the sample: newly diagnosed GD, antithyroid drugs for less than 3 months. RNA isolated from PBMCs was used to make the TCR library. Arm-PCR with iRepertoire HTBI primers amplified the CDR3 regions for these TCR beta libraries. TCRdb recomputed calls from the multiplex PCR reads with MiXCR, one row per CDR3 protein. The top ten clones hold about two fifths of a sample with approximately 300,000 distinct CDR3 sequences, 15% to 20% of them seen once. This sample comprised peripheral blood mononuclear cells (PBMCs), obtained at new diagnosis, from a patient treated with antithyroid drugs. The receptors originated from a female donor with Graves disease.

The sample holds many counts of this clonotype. The CDR3 is CASSMRKNTEAFF. DNA for the CDR3: TGTGCCAGTAGTATGAGGAAGAACACTGAAGCTTTCTTT. The chain carries TRBV19 and TRBJ1-1; D ambiguous. Germline-derived CDR1 and CDR2 are LNHDA and SQIVND (reference sequence). This CDR3 is 13 amino acids long. V lost 3 bases, J lost 1 base, and 6 bases lay in between.

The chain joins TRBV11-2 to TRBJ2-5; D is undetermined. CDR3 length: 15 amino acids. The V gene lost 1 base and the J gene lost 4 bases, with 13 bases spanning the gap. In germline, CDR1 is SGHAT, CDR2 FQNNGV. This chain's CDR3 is CASSLGPPPLETQYF. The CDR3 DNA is TGTGCCAGCAGCTTAGGGCCGCCCCCCCTAGAGACCCAGTACTTC.

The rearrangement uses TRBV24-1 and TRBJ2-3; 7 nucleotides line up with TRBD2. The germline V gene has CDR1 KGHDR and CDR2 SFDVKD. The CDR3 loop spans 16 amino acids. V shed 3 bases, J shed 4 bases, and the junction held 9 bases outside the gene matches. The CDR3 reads CATSDPRGEYADTQYF. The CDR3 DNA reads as TGTGCCACCAGTGATCCCCGGGGGGAGTACGCAGATACGCAGTATTTT.

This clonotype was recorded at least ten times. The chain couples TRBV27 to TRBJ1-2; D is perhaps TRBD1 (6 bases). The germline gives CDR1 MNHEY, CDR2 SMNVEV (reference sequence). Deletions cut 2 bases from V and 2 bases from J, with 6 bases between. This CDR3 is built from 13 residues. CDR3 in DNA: TGTGCCAGCAGTTTAAGGGGGAACTATGGCTACACCTTC. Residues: CASSLRGNYGYTF.

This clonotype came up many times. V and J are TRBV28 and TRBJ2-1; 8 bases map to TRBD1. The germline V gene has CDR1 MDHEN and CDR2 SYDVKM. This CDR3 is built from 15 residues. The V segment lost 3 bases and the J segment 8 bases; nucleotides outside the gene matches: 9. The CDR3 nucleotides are TGTGCCAGCAGTTTGAGGGGCAGGGGGCTTGATGAGCAGTTCTTC. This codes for CASSLRGRGLDEQFF. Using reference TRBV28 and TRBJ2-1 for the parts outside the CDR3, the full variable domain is DVKVTQSSRYLVKRTGEKVFLECVQDMDHENMFWYRQDPGLGLRLIYFSYDVKMKEKGDIPEGYSVSREKKERFSLILESASTNQTSMYLCASSLRGRGLDEQFFGPGTRLTVL.

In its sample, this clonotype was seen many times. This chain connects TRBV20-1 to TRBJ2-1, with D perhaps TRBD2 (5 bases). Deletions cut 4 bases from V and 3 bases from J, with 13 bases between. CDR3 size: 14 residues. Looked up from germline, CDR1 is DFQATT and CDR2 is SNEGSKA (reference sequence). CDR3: CSAIYSGIYNEQFF. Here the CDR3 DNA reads TGCAGTGCTATATACTCGGGAATCTACAATGAGCAGTTCTTC.

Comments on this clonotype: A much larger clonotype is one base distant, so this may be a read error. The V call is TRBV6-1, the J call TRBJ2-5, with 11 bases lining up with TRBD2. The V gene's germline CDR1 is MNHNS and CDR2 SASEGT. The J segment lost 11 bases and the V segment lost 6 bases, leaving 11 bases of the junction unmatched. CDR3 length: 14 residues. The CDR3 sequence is CASRLAGESGEQYF. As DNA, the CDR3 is TGTGCCAGCAGACTAGCGGGAGAAAGCGGTGAGCAGTACTTC.

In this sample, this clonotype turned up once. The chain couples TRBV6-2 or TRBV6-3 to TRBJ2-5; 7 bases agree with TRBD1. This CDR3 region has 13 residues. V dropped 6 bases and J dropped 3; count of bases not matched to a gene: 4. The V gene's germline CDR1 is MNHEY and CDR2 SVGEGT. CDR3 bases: TGTGCCAGCAGATACACAGGGGAAGAGACCCAGTACTTC. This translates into CASRYTGEETQYF.